One and the same sample provided the 22 T cell receptor beta chains below, sequenced in a study of blood T cell repertoires in COVID-19. Libraries were prepared by immunoSEQ multiplex PCR; TCRdb keeps only in-frame clonotypes and omits some of them. This table holds about 150,000 clones, around three quarters found once. The specimen was peripheral blood. These receptors originate from a man aged 45-60 years with acute or convalescent COVID-19.

CDR3 sequence reads: CASLEREASTNEKLFF. The CDR3 nucleotides read TGTGCCAGCCTGGAGCGGGAGGCTTCAACTAATGAAAAACTGTTTTTT. The rearrangement links TRBV28 to TRBJ1-4; D not certain. V was pared by 8 bases and J by 0 bases, with 16 bases between. The CDR3 runs 16 residues. CDR1 and CDR2 from the germline V gene are MDHEN and SYDVKM.

The chain is built from TRBV5-4 and TRBJ1-3, with 7 bases lining up with TRBD1. J was trimmed by 0 bases and V by 6 bases; bases with no gene match: 9. Germline loops: CDR1 SGHNT, CDR2 YYREEE (reference sequence). This CDR3 comprises 16 residues. The CDR3 DNA is TGTGCCAGCACCCCTCGCAACAGGGGCTCTGGAAACACCATATATTTT. Protein sequence: CASTPRNRGSGNTIYF.

The V gene is TRBV5-1, the J gene TRBJ2-7, with a weak D call TRBD1 (5 bases). Trimming pared 3 bases from V and 0 bases from J, leaving 10 bases between. The germline gives CDR1 SGHRS, CDR2 YFSETQ. The CDR3 extends over 14 amino acids. The CDR3 spells CASSYQTDSYEQYF. The CDR3 DNA sequence: TGCGCCAGCAGCTACCAGACAGACTCCTACGAGCAGTACTTC.

V is TRBV2 and J is TRBJ1-3; no firm D call. The germline gives CDR1 SNHLY, CDR2 FYNNEI. The CDR3 consists of 11 residues. The V gene lost 2 bases and the J gene lost 6 bases, with 2 bases spanning the gap. In nucleotides, the CDR3 is TGTGCCAGCAGTGAACAAAACACCATATATTTT. The encoded protein is CASSEQNTIYF.

The chain couples TRBV11-2 to TRBJ1-4; D is perhaps TRBD1 (6 bases). From germline, CDR1 is SGHAT and CDR2 FQNNGV. V lost 4 bases and J 5 bases, leaving 11 bases between the germline ends. The length of the CDR3 is 14 residues. The CDR3 nucleotides read TGTGCCAGCAGCTCCTCGGGGGGCAATGAAAAACTGTTTTTT. It encodes CASSSSGGNEKLFF.

The chain recombines TRBV9 with TRBJ1-1; TRBD1 matches 11 bases. Per the germline V gene, CDR1 is SGDLS and CDR2 is YYNGEE. The ends lost 0 bases at V and 4 bases at J; junction bases unmatched: 2. The CDR3 totals 15 residues. The CDR3 spells CASSVVGQGVTEAFF. CDR3 in DNA: TGTGCCAGCAGCGTAGTGGGACAGGGGGTCACTGAAGCTTTCTTT.

The rearrangement uses TRBV5-1 and TRBJ1-1; D is perhaps TRBD1 (6 bases). Germline values: CDR1 SGHRS, CDR2 YFSETQ. The CDR3 runs 15 residues. V lost 1 base, J lost 0 bases, and 10 bases lay in between. The CDR3 DNA follows: TGCGCCAGCAGCTTGTTGCCAGGGGTGAACACTGAAGCTTTCTTT. The encoded protein is CASSLLPGVNTEAFF.

V is TRBV18 and J is TRBJ2-1; tentative D call: TRBD2 (6 bases). V dropped 2 bases and J dropped 8 bases, with 13 bases sitting between them. Germline CDR1 KGHSH, CDR2 LQKENI. The CDR3 length is 14 residues. The CDR3 spells CASSPVTSSDEQFF. CDR3 sequence (DNA): TGTGCCAGCTCACCAGTGACTAGTTCGGATGAGCAGTTCTTC.

The genes are TRBV5-1 and TRBJ1-2, with D possibly matching TRBD1 (6 bases). The CDR3 length is 16 residues. The germline V gene has CDR1 SGHRS and CDR2 YFSETQ. Trimming took off 0 bases at V and 2 bases at J, with 14 bases between the two ends. This CDR3 is CASSLDAGAENYGYTF. The CDR3 nucleotides read TGCGCCAGCAGCTTGGATGCAGGGGCAGAAAACTATGGCTACACCTTC. The complete variable domain, with remaining parts taken from reference TRBV5-1 and TRBJ1-2, reads KAGVTQTPRYLIKTRGQQVTLSCSPISGHRSVSWYQQTPGQGLQFLFEYFSETQRNKGNFPGRFSGRQFSNSRSEMNVSTLELGDSALYLCASSLDAGAENYGYTFGSGTRLTVV.

CDR3 loop: CASSVAEGQLGIGGYTF. DNA of the CDR3: TGTGCCAGCAGCGTAGCCGAGGGACAGTTGGGTATTGGCGGCTACACCTTC. The V call is TRBV9, the J call TRBJ1-2, with TRBD1 identical over 7 bases. Unmatched junction bases numbered 16, after V lost 0 bases and J lost 8 bases. The CDR3 is 17 amino acids. CDR1 is SGDLS, CDR2 YYNGEE, per germline.

This CDR3 reads CASSWEEGQPQHF. The DNA of the CDR3 is TGCGCCAGCAGTTGGGAGGAGGGACAGCCCCAGCATTTT. V is TRBV10-2 and J is TRBJ1-5; D gene unclear. This CDR3 is built from 13 residues. Germline CDR1 reads WSHSY; CDR2 reads SAAADI. V dropped 5 bases and J dropped 7 bases, with 12 bases sitting between them.

This chain links TRBV6-1 with TRBJ2-6, with TRBD2 matching over 8 bases. The CDR3 covers 18 residues. Trimming removed 2 bases from V and 0 bases from J; junction bases left unmatched: 6. CDR1 is MNHNS, CDR2 SASEGT, per germline. The chain's CDR3 is CASSEYWLAGSGANVLTF. CDR3 in DNA: TGTGCCAGCAGTGAATACTGGCTAGCGGGCTCTGGGGCCAACGTCCTGACTTTC.

The gene calls are TRBV28 and TRBJ1-5, with 9 bases fitting TRBD1. This CDR3 is built from 15 residues. V lost 6 bases to trimming and J lost 6 bases; unmatched junction nucleotides: 9. The germline gives CDR1 MDHEN, CDR2 SYDVKM. CDR3 in amino acids: CASSPPTGGGQPQHF. CDR3 bases: TGTGCCAGCAGCCCCCCGACAGGGGGGGGTCAGCCCCAGCATTTT. Together with reference TRBV28 and TRBJ1-5, the CDR3 gives the full variable domain: DVKVTQSSRYLVKRTGEKVFLECVQDMDHENMFWYRQDPGLGLRLIYFSYDVKMKEKGDIPEGYSVSREKKERFSLILESASTNQTSMYLCASSPPTGGGQPQHFGDGTRLSIL.

V usage is TRBV5-1 and J usage is TRBJ1-6, with 7 bases lining up with TRBD1. The CDR3 runs to 15 residues. The germline V gene encodes CDR1 SGHRS and CDR2 YFSETQ. Unmatched junction bases numbered 9, after V lost 2 bases and J lost 10 bases. As DNA, the CDR3 is TGCGCCAGCAGCTTAGGAGGGGGCGAGGGGTCACCCCTCCACTTT. Its translation is CASSLGGGEGSPLHF.

The chain uses TRBV6-1 and TRBJ2-5; 7 nucleotides match TRBD1. Germline V gene data show CDR1 as MNHNS and CDR2 as SASEGT. J lost 3 bases, V lost 6 bases, and 16 bases had no gene match. This CDR3 is built from 17 residues. This CDR3 is CASREYRGADSKETQYF. The DNA for the CDR3 is TGTGCCAGCAGGGAATACAGGGGCGCCGATTCTAAAGAGACCCAGTACTTC.

The chain joins TRBV4-1 to TRBJ1-1; 10 bases match TRBD1. Germline CDR1 MGHRA, CDR2 YSYEKL. V was clipped by 4 bases and J by 4 bases; unmatched bases: 3. The CDR3 is 14 amino acids. The CDR3, as DNA: TGCGCCAGCAGCCGACAGGGGGCGGGCACTGAAGCTTTCTTT. Translating gives CASSRQGAGTEAFF.

The V and J genes are TRBV30 and TRBJ1-4; TRBD1 might be the D (5 bases). Germline V CDR1 and CDR2: GTSNPN, SVGIG (reference sequence). V lost 2 bases and J lost 3, with 10 bases in between. CDR3 length: 14 amino acids. DNA for the CDR3: TGTGCCTGGAGTTCGGGACTACCTAATGAAAAACTGTTTTTT. It yields the protein CAWSSGLPNEKLFF. The full variable domain, rest sourced from reference TRBV30 and TRBJ1-4, is SQTIHQWPATLVQPVGSPLSLECTVEGTSNPNLYWYRQAAGRGLQLLFYSVGIGQISSEVPQNLSASRPQDRQFILSSKKLLLSDSGFYLCAWSSGLPNEKLFFGSGTQLSVL.

The rearrangement joins TRBV15 to TRBJ2-5; 9 bases fit TRBD2. Germline V gene lookup returns CDR1 LNHNV and CDR2 YYDKDF (reference sequence). The CDR3 is 15 residues long. After removal of 0 bases from V and 5 bases from J, the junction contained 4 bases not matched to a gene. This CDR3 is CATSRDLAGEETQYF. For the CDR3, the DNA is TGTGCCACCAGCAGAGATTTAGCGGGGGAGGAGACCCAGTACTTC. Variable domain in full (rest from reference TRBV15 and TRBJ2-5): DAMVIQNPRYQVTQFGKPVTLSCSQTLNHNVMYWYQQKSSQAPKLLFHYYDKDFNNEADTPDNFQSRRPNTSFCFLDIRSPGLGDTAMYLCATSRDLAGEETQYFGPGTRLLVL.

The chain recombines TRBV21-1 with TRBJ1-6. TRBV21-1 is designated a pseudogene. The CDR3 is 16 amino acids. CDR3 DNA: TGTGCCAGCAGCATCCTAGAGAGCTCCTATAATTCACCCCTCCACTTT. Amino acid sequence: CASSILESSYNSPLHF.

V is TRBV9 and J is TRBJ1-1; D is ambiguous. Trimming removed 0 bases from V and 2 bases from J, with 5 bases in between. Germline CDR1 SGDLS, CDR2 YYNGEE. The CDR3 consists of 13 residues. CDR3 sequence: CASSVVANTEAFF. The CDR3 bases are TGTGCCAGCAGCGTAGTAGCCAACACTGAAGCTTTCTTT.

This clone was detected ten times or more. CDR3 loop: CASSYSGSYEQYF. CDR3 bases: TGTGCCAGCAGCTACTCGGGGAGTTACGAGCAGTACTTC. The gene calls are TRBV7-2 and TRBJ2-7, with D perhaps TRBD2 (5 bases). V was clipped by 4 bases and J by 4 bases, with 11 bases between them. This CDR3 has 13 amino acids. From germline, CDR1 is SGHTA and CDR2 FQGNSA.

The genes are TRBV29-1 and TRBJ1-5, with TRBD1 matching 7 bases. CDR3 length: 13 amino acids. Losses at the gene ends were 6 bases for V and 5 bases for J; bases not matched to a gene: 7. Germline CDR1 reads SQVTM; CDR2 reads ANQGSEA. The CDR3 nucleotides read TGCAGCGTAGTTACAGGGGATCATCAGCCCCAGCATTTT. Protein: CSVVTGDHQPQHF.